This TCR beta chain was documented in a study of human T cells and chemical hapten exposure. Turning to the study itself: Sensitizing treatment utilized 2% DPC over a roughly 2 cm by roughly 2 cm portion of upper inner arm skin. Overall study findings and caveats: Versus controls, significantly more large CDR3 similarity clusters arose from expanded TCRs.

TCRdb itself ran the RACE reads through MiXCR, one entry per CDR3 protein. Among 80,000 to 100,000 distinct CDR3 sequences, approximately 9.9% were seen once, and the ten largest hold less than 4.5%. In its sample, this clonotype was seen many times. Its antigen remains unidentified. Documented time point: pre-sensitization, week 0. Indicated treatment: therapeutic diphenylcyclopropenone sensitization with weekly scalp DPC. The junction had 10 bases not matched to a gene; V was cut back by 5 bases and J by 10 bases. CDR1 is PRHDT, CDR2 FYEKMQ, per germline (reference sequence). This CDR3 has 16 amino acids.

The sample here was whole blood, taken in connection with sensitization to the hapten diphenylcyclopropenone (DPC). The rearrangement joins TRBV13 to TRBJ2-1, with 14 bases fitting TRBD2. This sequence was found in a woman in her forties with alopecia areata. Some clones in this sample may be carry-over from other donors' samples. As DNA, the CDR3 is TGTGCCAGCAGCCACGGACTAGCGGGGGGCCCTGAGGAGCAGTTCTTC. Encoded protein: CASSHGLAGGPEEQFF.